This T cell receptor beta chain was recorded in a study of post-analysis software for immune sequencing data. As for the study in general: Disease courses included relapsing-remitting, secondary progressive and progressive-relapsing multiple sclerosis.

Of note for this clonotype: No antigen is known for it. This may arise from a read error, as a much more abundant clone is one base away.

The study, taken as a whole, reports: A significant reduction in normalized Chao1 diversity was observed in multiple sclerosis patients versus controls. Patients showed TRBV5-6, TRBV5-1 and TRBV20-1 among roughly five TRBV segments more frequent than in controls.

Unique molecular identifiers were built into the TCR beta cDNA libraries. TCRdb used MiXCR to reprocess the PCR reads, holding one entry per CDR3 protein. The sample has under 200,000 distinct CDR3 sequences, over 25% seen once. This CDR3 comprises 14 residues. With 6 bases removed from V and 7 bases from J, the gap between germline ends came to 19 bases. The V gene's germline CDR1 is LGHNA and CDR2 YNFKEQ. Sequencing was performed on blood. This TCR came from a girl under 18 with multiple sclerosis. V and J are TRBV4-2 and TRBJ2-7; D might be TRBD1 (6 bases). The CDR3 sequence is CASRSQGPYNEQYF. As DNA, the CDR3 is TGTGCCAGCAGGTCGCAGGGGCCTTACAATGAGCAGTACTTC.